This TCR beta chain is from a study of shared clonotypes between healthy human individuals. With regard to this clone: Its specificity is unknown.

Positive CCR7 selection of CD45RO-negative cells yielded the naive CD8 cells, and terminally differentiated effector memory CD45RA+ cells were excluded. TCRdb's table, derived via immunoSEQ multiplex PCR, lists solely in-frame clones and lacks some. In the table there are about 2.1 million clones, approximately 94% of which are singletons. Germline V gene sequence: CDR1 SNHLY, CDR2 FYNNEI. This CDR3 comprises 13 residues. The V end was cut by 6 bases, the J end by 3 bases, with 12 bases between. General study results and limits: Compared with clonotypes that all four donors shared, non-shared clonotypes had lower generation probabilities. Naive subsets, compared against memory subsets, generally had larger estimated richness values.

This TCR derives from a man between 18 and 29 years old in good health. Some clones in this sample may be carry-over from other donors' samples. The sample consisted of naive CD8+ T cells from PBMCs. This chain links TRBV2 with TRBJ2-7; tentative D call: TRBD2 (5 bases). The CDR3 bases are TGTGCCAGCAGACCAGTCGGGGTCTACGAGCAGTACTTC. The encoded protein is CASRPVGVYEQYF.